Included here is one T cell receptor beta chain sequence, with context. This clonotype has a count of ten or more. It has no known antigen specificity. There are no base qualities to consult, and no much larger clone falls within one base. This sample is part of a study of T cell repertoires in cytomegalovirus infection (dated by TCRdb to the late 2010s). A note on the overall study: Because public TCR beta signatures pointed to carriage of CMV infection together with the matching HLA type, the HLA type of each donor mattered for the analysis.

Study-wide findings and limitations: In both this cohort and an independent approximately 370-donor cohort, the cumulative frequency of public TCR beta family members distinguished carriers of CMV infection plus the relevant HLA type. In the ex vivo response, HLA-C-restricted CMV-specific TCR beta clonotypes were dominant, and in two of eight donors the single most frequent clonotype came from this HLA-C-restricted group.

The V end loses 0 bases and the J end loses 2 bases, and a stretch of 5 bases separates them. The germline V gene gives CDR1 as ENHRY and CDR2 as SYGVKD. Spanning cysteine to phenylalanine, the CDR3 consists of 14 amino acids. The DNA shown is the 42-base CDR3, in frame from base 1. Sequencing used an Illumina HiSeq 1500. The public reads were run again by TCRdb, first through fastp at Q25 and then through MiXCR, and only productive beta chains were kept. Here each entry gathers all rows of one CDR3 protein and keeps the most common genes and DNA. This sample has about 140,000 distinct CDR3 sequences in its table, and about 6.1% of those were observed once. The biggest ten clones account for around 17% of the sample.

This TCR was recovered from a human donor in good health (CMV status not recorded). Some clones in this sample may be carry-over from other donors' samples. Recombination joined TRBV10-3 with TRBJ2-4, with an unclear D gene assignment. The sample was PBMCs. The DNA reads TGTGCCATCAGTGAGTCTGGGTCCAAAAACATTCAGTACTTC. Its product reads: CAISESGSKNIQYF.